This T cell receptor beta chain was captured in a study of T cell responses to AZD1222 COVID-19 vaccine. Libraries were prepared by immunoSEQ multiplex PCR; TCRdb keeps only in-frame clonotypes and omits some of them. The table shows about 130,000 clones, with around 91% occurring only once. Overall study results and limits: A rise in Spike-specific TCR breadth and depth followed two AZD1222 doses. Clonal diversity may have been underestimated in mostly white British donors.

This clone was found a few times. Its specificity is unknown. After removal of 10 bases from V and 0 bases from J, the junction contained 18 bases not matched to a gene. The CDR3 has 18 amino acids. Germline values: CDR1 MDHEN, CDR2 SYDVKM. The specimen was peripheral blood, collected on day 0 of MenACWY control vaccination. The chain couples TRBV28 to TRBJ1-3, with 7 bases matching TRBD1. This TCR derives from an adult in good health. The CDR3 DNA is TGTGCCACCCGACAGGGCAGTTTTGGGCGAAGCTCTGGAAACACCATATATTTT. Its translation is CATRQGSFGRSSGNTIYF.